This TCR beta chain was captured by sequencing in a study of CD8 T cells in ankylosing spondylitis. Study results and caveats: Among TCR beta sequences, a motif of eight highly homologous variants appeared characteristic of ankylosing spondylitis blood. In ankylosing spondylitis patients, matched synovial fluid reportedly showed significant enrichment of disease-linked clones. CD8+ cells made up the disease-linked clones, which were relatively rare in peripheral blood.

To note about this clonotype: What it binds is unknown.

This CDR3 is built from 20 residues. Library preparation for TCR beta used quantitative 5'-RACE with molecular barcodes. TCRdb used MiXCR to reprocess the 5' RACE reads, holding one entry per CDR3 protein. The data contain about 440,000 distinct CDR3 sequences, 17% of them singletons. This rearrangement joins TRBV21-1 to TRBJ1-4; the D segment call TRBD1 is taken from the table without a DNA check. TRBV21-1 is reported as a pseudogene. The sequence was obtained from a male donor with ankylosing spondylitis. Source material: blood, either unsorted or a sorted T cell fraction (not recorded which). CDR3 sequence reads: CASSSWKDRRRGTTNEKLFF. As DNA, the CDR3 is TGTGCCAGCAGCAGCTGGAAGGACAGAAGGAGGGGAACAACTAATGAAAAACTGTTTTTT.